A single sample is the source of the 29 T cell receptor beta chains below, sequenced in a study of naive and memory T cell subsets. Four PCR rounds used nested alpha and beta constant region primers plus the SP2 primer. TCRdb redid the calling of the UMI-ligation and nested PCR reads with MiXCR, one entry per CDR3 protein. The sample holds 25,000 to 35,000 distinct CDR3 sequences, approximately 6.7% seen once. This sample's treatment: skin biopsy from PPD injection site in Mantoux-positive individual. An oligonucleotide containing a UMI was ligated to the 3' end of TCR cDNA. The sample consisted of skin, taken from a tuberculin skin test site. The receptor source for this set is an adult in good health.

In this sample, this clonotype turned up a few times. The chain combines TRBV29-1 with TRBJ2-7; TRBD1 might be the D (6 bases). CDR1 is SQVTM, CDR2 ANQGSEA, per germline. The length of the CDR3 is 12 residues. The V end was cut by 6 bases, the J end by 2 bases, with 11 bases between. The CDR3 is CSVQQGAYEQYF. CDR3 sequence (DNA): TGCAGCGTCCAACAGGGCGCCTACGAGCAGTACTTC.

Comments on this clonotype: Being one base from a much bigger clone, this may be a read error. CDR3: CGVDTGLAGNEQFF. For the CDR3, the DNA is TGCGGTGTAGATACGGGACTAGCGGGGAATGAGCAGTTCTTC. The chain recombines TRBV20-1 with TRBJ2-1, with 13 bases aligning to TRBD2. This CDR3 region has 14 residues. CDR1 DFQATT and CDR2 SNEGSKA come from the germline V gene (reference sequence).

This clonotype was detected a few times. This chain connects TRBV5-6 to TRBJ1-2; D remains unclear. Between the trimmed V and J ends, which lost 2 bases and 8 bases, there was a span of 19 bases. This CDR3 has 15 amino acids. Germline lookup yields CDR1 SGHDT and CDR2 YYEEEE. DNA for the CDR3: TGTGCCAGCAGCTTACTCCCAGGCACAGCGGAAGGCTACACCTTC. Its protein product is CASSLLPGTAEGYTF.

In this sample, this clonotype turned up many times. The V call is TRBV6-5, the J call TRBJ2-1; D possibly corresponds to TRBD2 (6 bases). Trimming took 6 bases from V and 10 from J, leaving 25 bases between them. This CDR3 comprises 16 residues. The germline CDR1 and CDR2 sequences are MNHEY and SVGAGI. The CDR3: CASSWGSFAGSPEQFF. In DNA, the CDR3 is TGTGCCAGCAGCTGGGGGAGCTTCGCGGGGAGCCCGGAGCAGTTCTTC.

A remark on this clonotype: This sequence may be a read error, since a much larger clone differs from it by one base. The J gene is TRBJ2-1, the V gene TRBV5-1, with D hard to call. Germline V gene lookup returns CDR1 SGHRS and CDR2 YFSETQ. V was pared by 0 bases and J by 3 bases, with 10 bases between. The CDR3 runs to 15 residues. The CDR3 DNA reads as TGCGCCAGCAGCTTGGTGGTTTCGGGCTACAATGAGCAGTTCTTC. Its translation: CASSLVVSGYNEQFF.

The chain is built from TRBV19 and TRBJ2-1, with D perhaps being TRBD1 or TRBD2 (5 bases each). With 5 bases removed from V and 2 bases from J, the gap between germline ends came to 16 bases. The CDR3 has 16 residues. In germline, CDR1 is LNHDA, CDR2 SQIVND (reference sequence). As DNA, the CDR3 is TGTGCCAGTAGTCCGAGGGACCCTTACCCCTACAATGAGCAGTTCTTC. It specifies CASSPRDPYPYNEQFF.

This clonotype is labeled as medium-sized (0.01 to 0.1%). This chain connects TRBV3-1 to TRBJ2-7; D not resolved. The germline V gene has CDR1 LGHDT and CDR2 YNNKEL (reference sequence). V lost 0 bases and J lost 5, with 8 bases in between. The CDR3 runs 13 residues. CDR3 in DNA: TGTGCCAGCAGCCAAGATCTGGGCCACGAGCAGTACTTC. Translated, it gives CASSQDLGHEQYF.

This clonotype was detected many times. The J gene is TRBJ1-1, the V gene TRBV3-1; D possibly corresponds to TRBD1 (6 bases). This CDR3 comprises 14 residues. With 3 bases removed from V and 5 bases from J, the gap between germline ends came to 13 bases. CDR1 is LGHDT, CDR2 YNNKEL, per germline (reference sequence). CDR3 DNA sequence: TGTGCCAGCAGCCAGCAGTTAGGGGGAACTGAAGCTTTCTTT. Protein sequence: CASSQQLGGTEAFF.

In its sample, this clonotype was seen many times. The CDR3 coding sequence is TGTGCCAGCAGCGTAGTCGGCAGGCAGAACACCGGGGAGCTGTTTTTT. Translation: CASSVVGRQNTGELFF. The J gene is TRBJ2-2, the V gene TRBV9; D is undetermined. CDR1 is SGDLS, CDR2 YYNGEE, per germline. The CDR3 is 16 residues long. Trimming took 0 bases from V and 1 from J, leaving 10 bases between them.

In its sample, this clonotype was seen many times. V gene TRBV20-1 combines with J gene TRBJ2-5; D unclear. Germline V gene data show CDR1 as DFQATT and CDR2 as SNEGSKA (reference sequence). The V and J ends lost 0 bases and 1 base respectively, with 6 bases between them. This CDR3 is built from 13 residues. This CDR3 is CSAREWFQETQYF. Written as DNA, the CDR3 is TGCAGTGCTAGAGAATGGTTCCAAGAGACCCAGTACTTC.

This chain joins TRBV7-6 and TRBJ2-7; the D call may be TRBD1 or TRBD2 (7 bases each). The V end lost 5 bases, the J end lost 6 bases, and 23 bases lay between the germline ends. The CDR3 totals 16 residues. From germline, CDR1 is SGHVS and CDR2 FNYEAQ. DNA for the CDR3: TGTGCCAGCAGCACAGGGGTGGGCGGGGGCGCCGTCGAGCAGTACTTC. It translates to CASSTGVGGGAVEQYF.

This clonotype was recorded a few times. V usage is TRBV27 and J usage is TRBJ2-2; 8 nucleotides agree with TRBD2. Germline CDR1 reads MNHEY; CDR2 reads SMNVEV (reference sequence). The CDR3 is 16 residues long. The V and J ends lost 2 bases and 6 bases, in that order; junction bases with no gene match: 8. The CDR3, as DNA: TGTGCCAGCAGTTTAGGACGGGGGGGCCTCTCCGGGGAGCTGTTTTTT. Protein: CASSLGRGGLSGELFF.

The V gene is TRBV29-1, the J gene TRBJ1-4; perhaps TRBD1 as D (5 bases). The germline gives CDR1 SQVTM, CDR2 ANQGSEA. The V end was cut by 7 bases, the J end by 0 bases, with 15 bases between. The CDR3 spans 15 residues. Here the CDR3 reads CSARAAIATNEKLFF. The CDR3 DNA follows: TGCAGCGCCAGGGCGGCGATTGCAACTAATGAAAAACTGTTTTTT. The full variable domain, rest sourced from reference TRBV29-1 and TRBJ1-4, is SAVISQKPSRDICQRGTSLTIQCQVDSQVTMMFWYRQQPGQSLTLIATANQGSEATYESGFVIDKFPISRPNLTFSTLTVSNMSPEDSSIYLCSARAAIATNEKLFFGSGTQLSVL.

Ten or more counts support this clonotype. J is TRBJ1-1 and V is TRBV29-1, with D tentatively TRBD1 (5 bases). Per the germline V gene, CDR1 is SQVTM and CDR2 is ANQGSEA. The CDR3 loop spans 12 amino acids. Trimming removed 3 bases at V and 5 bases at J, with 10 bases between. The CDR3 DNA follows: TGCAGCGTTGACGGGGGATTGACTGAAGCTTTCTTT. Its protein product is CSVDGGLTEAFF.

The chain uses TRBV20-1 and TRBJ1-5, with 10 bases fitting TRBD1. CDR3 length: 18 residues. V shed 4 bases and J 3 bases; nucleotides not matched to a gene: 15. Germline assignment: CDR1 DFQATT and CDR2 SNEGSKA (reference sequence). The CDR3 DNA reads TGCAGTGCTAAAAGCCCTCGGACAGGGGGTAGAGTCAATCAGCCCCAGCATTTT. Translating gives CSAKSPRTGGRVNQPQHF.

Many counts were recorded for this clonotype. V is TRBV5-1 and J is TRBJ2-7; 9 positions match TRBD1. CDR3 length equals 14 residues. The V gene's germline CDR1 is SGHRS and CDR2 YFSETQ. The V segment lost 0 bases and the J segment 2 bases; nucleotides outside the gene matches: 0. CDR3 DNA: TGCGCCAGCAGCTTGGACAGGGGGCCCTACGAGCAGTACTTC. The encoded protein is CASSLDRGPYEQYF.

The V and J genes are TRBV7-3 and TRBJ2-3; 13 positions agree with TRBD2. Germline V gives CDR1 SGHTA, CDR2 FQGTGA. V lost 5 bases and J lost 2; bases outside the gene matches: 16. The CDR3 is 20 residues long. DNA of the CDR3: TGTGCCAGCAGCCCCATGGTGAGGACTAGCGGGGGCCTATCCACAGATACGCAGTATTTT. Amino acid sequence: CASSPMVRTSGGLSTDTQYF.

This clonotype was observed a few times. J is TRBJ2-5 and V is TRBV5-6; D remains unclear. V was pared by 1 base and J by 3 bases, with 7 bases between. Germline-derived CDR1 and CDR2 are SGHDT and YYEEEE. CDR3 size: 13 residues. The CDR3 region has the DNA TGTGCCAGCAGCTTGAGGTCAAAAGAGACCCAGTACTTC. Translation gives CASSLRSKETQYF.

This clonotype was observed at least ten times. The chain is built from TRBV5-6 and TRBJ2-4, with 8 bases matching TRBD1. In germline, CDR1 is SGHDT, CDR2 YYEEEE. The ends lost 5 bases at V and 5 bases at J; junction bases unmatched: 9. The CDR3 spans 15 residues. The CDR3 nucleotides read TGTGCCAGCAGTACGGACAGGGTTTCAGAAAACATTCAGTACTTC. Translated, it gives CASSTDRVSENIQYF.

This clonotype showed up many times. V gene TRBV28 combines with J gene TRBJ1-1; no clear D gene. V lost 6 bases to trimming and J lost 0 bases, with 23 bases between them. CDR3 length equals 18 residues. The germline CDR1 and CDR2 sequences are MDHEN and SYDVKM. In DNA form, the CDR3 reads TGTGCCAGCAGATTGTCATCTTGGGATTCAACAATGAACACTGAAGCTTTCTTT. Residues: CASRLSSWDSTMNTEAFF.

This clonotype was detected ten times or more. The chain carries TRBV7-8 and TRBJ2-5; 8 bases fit TRBD2. V lost 4 bases, J lost 5 bases, and 12 bases stayed unmatched. Germline V gene data show CDR1 as SGHVS and CDR2 as FQNEAQ. This CDR3 is built from 16 residues. The CDR3: CASSSTPGLVSETQYF. The CDR3 nucleotides read TGTGCCAGCAGCTCAACACCGGGACTAGTCTCGGAGACCCAGTACTTC.

This clonotype has at least ten counts. The chain recombines TRBV27 with TRBJ1-1; TRBD1 matches 8 bases. This CDR3 region has 13 residues. CDR1 MNHEY and CDR2 SMNVEV come from the germline V gene (reference sequence). Losses at the gene ends were 8 bases for V and 6 bases for J; bases not matched to a gene: 8. The CDR3 region is CASYRQGTAEAFF. DNA for the CDR3: TGTGCCAGCTATAGACAGGGGACGGCTGAAGCTTTCTTT.

This clonotype occurred many times. The CDR3 DNA reads as TGTGCCAGCAGCTTAACGGCCCATCTTGGTTCCTACAATGAGCAGTTCTTC. The encoded protein is CASSLTAHLGSYNEQFF. The chain couples TRBV7-3 to TRBJ2-1; D is unresolved. This CDR3 region has 17 residues. The ends were cut back, 0 bases at V and 1 base at J, with 13 bases in the middle. CDR1 is SGHTA and CDR2 is FQGTGA in the germline V gene.

The table lists this clonotype with many counts. V gene TRBV20-1 combines with J gene TRBJ1-6, with unresolved D. The CDR3 sequence is 15 residues long. Between the trimmed V and J ends, which lost 0 bases and 8 bases, there was a span of 14 bases. From germline, CDR1 is DFQATT and CDR2 SNEGSKA (reference sequence). CDR3 nucleotides: TGCAGTGCTAGAGAATGGACTGATGATCATTCACCCCTCCACTTT. Translation gives CSAREWTDDHSPLHF.

This clonotype has a handful of counts. The V gene is TRBV15, the J gene TRBJ1-4, with 9 nucleotides matching TRBD1. The V gene's germline CDR1 is LNHNV and CDR2 YYDKDF (reference sequence). The CDR3 loop spans 13 amino acids. J gave up 8 bases and V 3 bases, and 1 base lay outside the gene matches. The chain's CDR3 is CATSRTGGEKLFF. The CDR3 DNA sequence: TGTGCCACCAGCAGGACAGGGGGAGAAAAACTGTTTTTT.

This clonotype was counted many times. A read error may produce the germline difference seen at one junction end. The chain has TRBV2 and TRBJ2-5, with 11 positions matching TRBD2. The CDR3 has 13 amino acids. In germline, CDR1 is SNHLY, CDR2 FYNNEI. The CDR3 spells CATALAGGLPSVF. CDR3 nucleotides: TGTGCCACCGCTCTAGCGGGGGGCTTACCATCAGTCTTC. Filled out from reference TRBV2 and TRBJ2-5, the complete variable domain reads EPEVTQTPSHQVTQMGQEVILRCVPISNHLYFYWYRQILGQKVEFLVSFYNNEISEKSEIFDDQFSVERPDGSNFTLKIRSTKLEDSAMYFCATALAGGLPSVFGPGTRLLVL.

This clonotype was recorded at least ten times. The rearrangement joins TRBV11-2 to TRBJ2-2, with 13 bases matching TRBD2. There are 15 residues in the CDR3. From germline, CDR1 is SGHAT and CDR2 FQNNGV. The trim removed 4 bases at V and 6 bases at J, leaving 2 bases unmatched. Here the CDR3 DNA reads TGTGCCAGCAGCTACGGACTAGCGGGGGCCGGGGAGCTGTTTTTT. As protein: CASSYGLAGAGELFF.

This clonotype has ten or more counts. This sequence joins TRBV20-1 and TRBJ1-1, with TRBD1 as a possible D gene (5 bases). The germline CDR1 and CDR2 sequences are DFQATT and SNEGSKA (reference sequence). This CDR3 contains 15 residues. V lost 2 bases to trimming and J lost 11 bases, with 24 bases between them. The CDR3 loop reads CSARMAGEASPGAFF. As DNA, the CDR3 is TGCAGTGCTAGAATGGCCGGGGAAGCGAGTCCAGGGGCTTTCTTT.

This clonotype was seen only a few times. One end of the junction varies from germline; a read error may be responsible. J is TRBJ1-2 and V is TRBV13; TRBD1 matches 7 bases. The CDR3 extends over 15 amino acids. Per the germline V gene, CDR1 is PRHDT and CDR2 is FYEKMQ (reference sequence). The CDR3 sequence: CASSIGQVQNYGDTF. The CDR3 DNA is TGTGCCAGCAGCATCGGACAGGTTCAAAACTATGGCGACACCTTC. The full variable domain, in which reference TRBV13 and TRBJ1-2 provide the parts outside the CDR3, is AAGVIQSPRHLIKEKRETATLKCYPIPRHDTVYWYQQGPGQDPQFLISFYEKMQSDKGSIPDRFSAQQFSDYHSELNMSSLELGDSALYFCASSIGQVQNYGDTFGSGTRLTVV.